The 20 T cell receptor beta chains reported below all come from one sample, sequenced in a study of CD8+ T cells in alopecia areata. Specimens obtained from alopecia areata patients comprised lesional scalp punch biopsies and peripheral blood. cDNA serving as the sequencing template came from extracted, reverse transcribed RNA. Here immunoSEQ multiplex PCR was the method, and the copy in TCRdb shows in-frame clones only, minus some. In the table there are some 20,000 clones, around 66% of which are singletons. The sequencing here drew on skin, taken at week 0. The receptors come from a human donor with alopecia areata.

The genes are TRBV5-6 and TRBJ1-5; D unresolved. Germline V gives CDR1 SGHDT, CDR2 YYEEEE. The length of the CDR3 is 15 residues. Deletions cut 1 base from V and 2 bases from J, with 10 bases between. The CDR3 sequence is CASSLRRYGNQPQHF. The CDR3 DNA is TGTGCCAGCAGCTTGAGGCGGTATGGCAATCAGCCCCAGCATTTT. The complete variable domain, with remaining parts taken from reference TRBV5-6 and TRBJ1-5, reads DAGVTQSPTHLIKTRGQQVTLRCSPKSGHDTVSWYQQALGQGPQFIFQYYEEEERQRGNFPDRFSGHQFPNYSSELNVNALLLGDSALYLCASSLRRYGNQPQHFGDGTRLSIL.

The rearrangement links TRBV7-2 to TRBJ2-3; D gene ambiguous. The length of the CDR3 is 12 residues. CDR1 and CDR2 from the germline V gene are SGHTA and FQGNSA. V lost 6 bases, J lost 1 base, and 5 bases lay in between. CDR3 loop: CASSHGTDTQYF. Here the CDR3 DNA reads TGTGCCAGCAGTCATGGCACAGATACGCAGTATTTT.

The rearrangement uses TRBV7-2 and TRBJ1-5; possible D gene TRBD1, 6 bases. V gave up 2 bases and J gave up 7 bases, with 15 bases separating them. CDR3 length equals 15 residues. CDR1 is SGHTA and CDR2 is FQGNSA in the germline V gene. CDR3 sequence (DNA): TGTGCCAGCAGCTTAAGTTCCGGGGGCGGGCAGCCCCAGCATTTT. Amino acids: CASSLSSGGGQPQHF.

This clone is medium-sized (0.01 to 0.1%) within its sample. This sequence joins TRBV6-5 and TRBJ1-5; no clear D gene. The germline V gene has CDR1 MNHEY and CDR2 SVGAGI. This CDR3 spans 15 amino acids. V dropped 5 bases and J dropped 0 bases, with 11 bases sitting between them. DNA for the CDR3: TGTGCCAGCAGTATCGGGTCAGGTAGCAATCAGCCCCAGCATTTT. Amino acid sequence: CASSIGSGSNQPQHF.

V usage is TRBV15 and J usage is TRBJ1-2, with no clear D. Germline assignment: CDR1 LNHNV and CDR2 YYDKDF (reference sequence). The V and J ends lost 0 bases and 3 bases respectively, with 11 bases between them. The CDR3 totals 15 residues. CDR3 sequence (DNA): TGTGCCACCAGCAGAGATCCAATTACAGACTATGGCTACACCTTC. Protein: CATSRDPITDYGYTF. Combining the CDR3 with reference TRBV15 and TRBJ1-2 gives the whole variable domain DAMVIQNPRYQVTQFGKPVTLSCSQTLNHNVMYWYQQKSSQAPKLLFHYYDKDFNNEADTPDNFQSRRPNTSFCFLDIRSPGLGDTAMYLCATSRDPITDYGYTFGSGTRLTVV.

V is TRBV7-2 and J is TRBJ1-4, with D perhaps TRBD1 (5 bases). CDR3 size: 14 residues. Germline loops: CDR1 SGHTA, CDR2 FQGNSA. V lost 5 bases and J 8 bases, leaving 15 bases between the germline ends. CDR3: CASSPRQRGEKLFF. CDR3 DNA sequence: TGTGCCAGCAGCCCACGACAGCGGGGGGAAAAACTGTTTTTT.

V is TRBV6-1 and J is TRBJ1-3; D might be TRBD1 (5 bases). The ends were cut back, 8 bases at V and 4 bases at J, with 18 bases in the middle. Germline V gives CDR1 MNHNS, CDR2 SASEGT. CDR3 length: 15 amino acids. The CDR3 protein is CASQTFGGTGNTIYF. The CDR3 DNA reads as TGTGCCAGCCAGACCTTTGGGGGGACGGGAAACACCATATATTTT.

The rearrangement links TRBV6-6 to TRBJ1-2; no reliable D call. This CDR3 comprises 13 residues. Trimming pared 0 bases from V and 6 bases from J, leaving 8 bases between. Germline CDR1 MNHNY, CDR2 SVGAGI (reference sequence). CDR3 in amino acids: CASSYSRRDGYTF. The CDR3 coding sequence is TGTGCCAGCAGTTACTCGAGACGGGATGGCTACACCTTC.

With respect to this clone: No conserved phenylalanine or tryptophan is present at the end of the CDR3, so a read error is the likely explanation. The V call is TRBV6-1, the J call TRBJ1-5; 7 bases match TRBD1. V shed 6 bases and J 4 bases; nucleotides not matched to a gene: 9. CDR3 length: 15 residues. Per germline, CDR1 MNHNS and CDR2 SASEGT. Written as DNA, the CDR3 is TGTGCCAGCAGCATAGACAGGGATCGAAATCAGCCCCAGCATCTT. Its protein is CASSIDRDRNQPQHL.

This clone showed up just a few times. The chain uses TRBV30 and TRBJ2-7, with no clear D. This CDR3 spans 13 amino acids. The V and J ends lost 2 bases and 5 bases respectively, with 13 bases between them. Germline loops: CDR1 GTSNPN, CDR2 SVGIG (reference sequence). The chain's CDR3 is CAWSTIKGHEQYF. The CDR3 DNA is TGTGCCTGGAGTACCATAAAGGGTCACGAGCAGTACTTC.

This clone is categorized as medium-sized. CDR3 residues: CASSLAGAPPGDTQYF. The CDR3 DNA follows: TGTGCCAGCAGCTTAGCGGGGGCCCCACCGGGTGATACGCAGTATTTT. The rearrangement links TRBV7-2 to TRBJ2-3; D is perhaps TRBD1 (6 bases). CDR3 length: 16 amino acids. Deletions cut 0 bases from V and 6 bases from J, with 16 bases between. Germline CDR1 SGHTA, CDR2 FQGNSA.

Of note for this clone: Other DNA sequences within the sample encode an identical CDR3. The V gene is TRBV19, the J gene TRBJ1-2, with 10 bases matching TRBD1. The CDR3 runs 16 residues. From germline, CDR1 is LNHDA and CDR2 SQIVND (reference sequence). Trimming removed 8 bases from V and 6 bases from J; junction bases left unmatched: 15. The CDR3: CASSPRQGARRDGYTF. CDR3 coding DNA: TGTGCCAGTTCCCCGCGACAGGGGGCTCGAAGGGATGGCTACACCTTC.

The gene calls are TRBV28 and TRBJ1-4; 7 bases map to TRBD1. The J segment lost 7 bases and the V segment lost 8 bases, leaving 7 bases of the junction unmatched. Germline V gene sequence: CDR1 MDHEN, CDR2 SYDVKM. This CDR3 spans 13 amino acids. Here the CDR3 reads CASRRGIGEKLFF. For the CDR3, the DNA is TGTGCCAGCCGCAGGGGGATTGGTGAAAAACTGTTTTTT.

V is TRBV5-4 and J is TRBJ2-7; 8 bases align to TRBD2. J was trimmed by 2 bases and V by 5 bases; bases with no gene match: 3. The CDR3 covers 13 residues. The germline CDR1 and CDR2 sequences are SGHNT and YYREEE (reference sequence). The CDR3 sequence: CASRTSGTYEQYF. In DNA form, the CDR3 reads TGTGCCAGCAGAACTAGCGGAACCTACGAGCAGTACTTC.

This clone showed up just once. The V and J genes are TRBV5-1 and TRBJ2-1; 11 bases are shared with TRBD2. Germline loops: CDR1 SGHRS, CDR2 YFSETQ. V shed 0 bases, J shed 6 bases, and the junction held 8 bases outside the gene matches. The CDR3 is 17 amino acids. The CDR3 nucleotides read TGCGCCAGCAGCTTGGAGGTTCTAGCGGGGGGCTTCAATGAGCAGTTCTTC. It codes for CASSLEVLAGGFNEQFF.

The J gene is TRBJ2-3, the V gene TRBV7-9; 8 bases match TRBD1. The CDR3 runs 17 residues. Per the germline V gene, CDR1 is SEHNR and CDR2 is FQNEAQ (reference sequence). The V and J ends lost 1 base and 1 base, in that order; junction bases with no gene match: 7. CDR3 loop: CASSLGAGTGRTDTQYF. CDR3 DNA sequence: TGTGCCAGCAGCTTAGGGGCCGGGACAGGCCGCACAGATACGCAGTATTTT.

The chain employs TRBV29-1 and TRBJ1-2, with TRBD1 identical over 7 bases. This CDR3 region has 15 residues. CDR1 is SQVTM, CDR2 ANQGSEA, per germline. The trim removed 0 bases at V and 12 bases at J, leaving 16 bases unmatched. CDR3 nucleotides: TGCAGCGTTGAAGATCTCGCTGGGGGACAGCCCGGGCACACCTTC. It translates to CSVEDLAGGQPGHTF.

This chain uses TRBV4-1 with TRBJ2-5; 9 nucleotides align to TRBD1. Germline lookup yields CDR1 MGHRA and CDR2 YSYEKL. The V segment lost 5 bases and the J segment 3 bases; nucleotides outside the gene matches: 7. The CDR3 runs 15 residues. As DNA, the CDR3 is TGCGCCAGCAGCTATACCGGGACAGGGAAAGAGACCCAGTACTTC. It is translated as CASSYTGTGKETQYF.

The CDR3 region is CACRSKGHTDTQYF. As DNA, the CDR3 is TGTGCCTGCCGAAGCAAGGGCCACACAGATACGCAGTATTTT. The V gene is TRBV30, the J gene TRBJ2-3; D gene ambiguous. V lost 6 bases, J lost 2 bases, and 15 bases lay in between. Germline V gene data show CDR1 as GTSNPN and CDR2 as SVGIG (reference sequence). The CDR3 is 14 residues long.

V gene TRBV18 combines with J gene TRBJ1-3; 9 bases map to TRBD1. After removal of 3 bases from V and 3 bases from J, the junction contained 12 bases not matched to a gene. CDR1 and CDR2 from the germline V gene are KGHSH and LQKENI. The CDR3 length is 18 residues. The CDR3 is CASSPRTGEGGRGNTIYF. In DNA form, the CDR3 reads TGTGCCAGCTCACCGAGGACAGGGGAAGGGGGACGTGGAAACACCATATATTTT.